These T cell receptor beta chains were read from a single sample in a study of T cell repertoires in cytomegalovirus infection. Each CDR3 protein is one row after TCRdb ran MiXCR on the reads. The sample records about 530,000 distinct CDR3 sequences, roughly 29% being singletons. Sequencing used PBMCs. These receptors all come from a human donor in good health (CMV status not recorded). Some clones in this sample may be carry-over from other donors' samples. Both conserved end residues are part of each CDR3. D genes are given only for firm matches. A clone size is listed for some rows: how often the clone was seen (once, few, many), or a class if it is expanded.

NA	TRBV7-2	TRBJ2-3	NA	CASSLAFEDTQYF	TGTGCCAGCAGCCTAGCCTTCGAGGATACGCAGTATTTT
NA	TRBV6-6	TRBJ1-5	NA	CASSQQVNQPQHF	TGTGCCAGCAGCCAGCAGGTAAATCAGCCCCAGCATTTT
NA	TRBV6-5	TRBJ2-7	NA	CACSFTRTVSYEQYF	TGTGCCTGCAGTTTCACCAGGACAGTCTCCTACGAGCAGTACTTC
NA	TRBV2	TRBJ2-3	NA	CASTITDTQYF	TGTGCCAGCACCATCACGGATACGCAGTATTTT
NA	TRBV12-3/TRBV12-4	TRBJ2-2	few	CASSYSRGVNTGELFF	TGTGCCAGCAGTTATTCCAGGGGGGTGAACACCGGGGAGCTGTTTTTT
NA	TRBV7-6	TRBJ1-1	NA	CASSLNMGDTEAFF	TGTGCCAGCAGCTTAAACATGGGTGACACTGAAGCTTTCTTT
NA	TRBV2	TRBJ1-5	few	CASRKEGNQPQHF	TGTGCCAGCAGAAAAGAGGGCAATCAGCCCCAGCATTTT
NA	TRBV7-2	TRBJ2-2	few	CASSFIGGESGELFF	TGTGCCAGCAGTTTTATTGGGGGTGAAAGCGGGGAGCTGTTTTTT
NA	TRBV7-8	TRBJ2-3	NA	CANSFDLRTDTQYF	TGTGCCAACAGCTTCGATCTTCGCACAGATACGCAGTATTTT
NA	TRBV19	TRBJ2-1	NA	CASRQGASYHEQFF	TGTGCCAGTAGGCAGGGAGCTTCTTACCATGAGCAGTTCTTC
NA	TRBV6-2/TRBV6-3	TRBJ2-7	NA	CASRRPGTGSYEQYF	TGTGCCAGCAGAAGACCCGGTACGGGTTCCTACGAGCAGTACTTC
TRBD2	TRBV19	TRBJ2-3	NA	CASSISGEHTDTQYF	TGTGCCAGTAGTATCAGCGGGGAGCACACAGATACGCAGTATTTT
NA	TRBV6-2/TRBV6-3	TRBJ2-3	NA	CASSYSEGRTDTQYF	TGTGCCAGCAGTTATTCTGAGGGACGCACAGATACGCAGTATTTT
TRBD2	TRBV23-1	TRBJ2-3	NA	CASSQSRGWDTQYF	TGCGCCAGCAGTCAATCGCGGGGGTGGGATACGCAGTATTTT
TRBD2	TRBV5-1	TRBJ2-7	NA	CASSLDPSGRASAEQYF	TGCGCCAGCAGCTTGGACCCTAGCGGGAGGGCCTCCGCCGAGCAGTACTTC
NA	TRBV18	TRBJ1-5	NA	CASSPVRGADQPQHF	TGTGCCAGCTCACCCGTCCGGGGGGCCGATCAGCCCCAGCATTTT
NA	TRBV5-1	TRBJ2-5	NA	CASSFRGFQETQYF	TGCGCCAGCAGCTTCCGGGGTTTCCAAGAGACCCAGTACTTC
NA	TRBV7-8	TRBJ1-5	NA	CASTLTRGAVQPQHF	TGTGCCAGCACTCTCACACGGGGGGCGGTTCAGCCCCAGCATTTT
TRBD2	TRBV19	TRBJ2-3	few	CASSTSGRAGIGTDTQYF	TGTGCCAGTAGTACTAGCGGGAGGGCCGGAATCGGCACAGATACGCAGTATTTT
TRBD2	TRBV11-3	TRBJ2-3	NA	CASSVPTSGRWMTDTQYF	TGTGCCAGCAGCGTCCCGACTAGCGGGAGATGGATGACAGATACGCAGTATTTT
NA	TRBV27	TRBJ1-6	few	CASSPDIGSPLHF	TGTGCCAGCAGTCCGGACATTGGATCACCCCTCCACTTT
TRBD1	TRBV5-1	TRBJ2-3	NA	CASSLLTGGPDTQYF	TGCGCCAGCAGCCTACTGACAGGGGGCCCAGATACGCAGTATTTT
TRBD2	TRBV6-5	TRBJ2-1	NA	CASSYLAGLGYNEQFF	TGTGCCAGCAGTTATCTAGCGGGACTGGGATACAATGAGCAGTTCTTC
NA	TRBV27	TRBJ1-1	NA	CASSLTLTNMNTEAFF	TGTGCCAGCAGTTTAACCCTTACTAACATGAACACTGAAGCTTTCTTT